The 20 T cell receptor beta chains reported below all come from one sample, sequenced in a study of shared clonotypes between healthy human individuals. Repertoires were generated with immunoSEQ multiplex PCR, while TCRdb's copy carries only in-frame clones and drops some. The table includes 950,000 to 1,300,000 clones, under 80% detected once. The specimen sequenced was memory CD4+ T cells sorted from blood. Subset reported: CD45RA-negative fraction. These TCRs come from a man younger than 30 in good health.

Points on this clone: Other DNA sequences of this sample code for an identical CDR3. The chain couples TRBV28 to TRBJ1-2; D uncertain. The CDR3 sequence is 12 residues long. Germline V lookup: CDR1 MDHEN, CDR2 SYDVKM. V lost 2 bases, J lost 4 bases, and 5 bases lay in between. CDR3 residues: CASSLPSYGYTF. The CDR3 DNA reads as TGTGCCAGCAGTTTACCCAGCTATGGCTACACCTTC.

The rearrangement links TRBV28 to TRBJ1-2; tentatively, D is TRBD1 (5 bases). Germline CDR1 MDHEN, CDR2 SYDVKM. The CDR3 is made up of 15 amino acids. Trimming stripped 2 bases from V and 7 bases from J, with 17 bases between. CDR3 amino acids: CASSLLSDREGGYTF. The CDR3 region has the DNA TGTGCCAGCAGTTTACTGTCTGACAGAGAAGGTGGCTACACCTTC.

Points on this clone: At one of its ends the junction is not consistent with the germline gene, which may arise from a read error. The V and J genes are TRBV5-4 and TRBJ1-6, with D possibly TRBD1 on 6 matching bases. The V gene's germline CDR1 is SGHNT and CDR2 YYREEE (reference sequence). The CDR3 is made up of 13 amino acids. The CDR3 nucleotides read TGTGCCAACAGCTTGGACAGTCATTCACCCCTCCACTTT. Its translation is CANSLDSHSPLHF.

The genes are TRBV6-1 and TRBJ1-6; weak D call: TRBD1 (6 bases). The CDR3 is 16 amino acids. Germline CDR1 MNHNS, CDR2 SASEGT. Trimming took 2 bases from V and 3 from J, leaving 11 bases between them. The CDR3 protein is CASSEIGGFYNSPLHF. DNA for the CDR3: TGTGCCAGCAGTGAAATAGGGGGGTTCTATAATTCACCCCTCCACTTT.

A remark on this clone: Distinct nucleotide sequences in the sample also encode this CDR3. CDR3 bases: TGTGCCAGCAGTGGACAGGGGGGCAATCAGCCCCAGCATTTT. Residues: CASSGQGGNQPQHF. V is TRBV6-1 and J is TRBJ1-5, with 9 bases lining up with TRBD1. Trimming took 4 bases from V and 2 from J; bases not matched to a gene: 0. The CDR3 spans 14 residues. In germline, CDR1 is MNHNS, CDR2 SASEGT.

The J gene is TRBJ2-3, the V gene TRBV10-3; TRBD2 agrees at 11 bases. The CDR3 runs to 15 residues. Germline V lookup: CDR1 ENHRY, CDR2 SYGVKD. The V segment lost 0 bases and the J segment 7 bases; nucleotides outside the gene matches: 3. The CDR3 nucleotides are TGTGCCATCAGTGAGTCGCTAGCGGGAGGCAATACGCAGTATTTT. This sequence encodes CAISESLAGGNTQYF.

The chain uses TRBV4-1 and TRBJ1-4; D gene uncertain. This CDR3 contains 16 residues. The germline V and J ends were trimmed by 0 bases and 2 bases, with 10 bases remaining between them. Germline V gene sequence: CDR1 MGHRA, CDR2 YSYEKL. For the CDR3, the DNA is TGCGCCAGCAGCCAAGACCCCCCCGGTACTAATGAAAAACTGTTTTTT. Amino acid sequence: CASSQDPPGTNEKLFF.

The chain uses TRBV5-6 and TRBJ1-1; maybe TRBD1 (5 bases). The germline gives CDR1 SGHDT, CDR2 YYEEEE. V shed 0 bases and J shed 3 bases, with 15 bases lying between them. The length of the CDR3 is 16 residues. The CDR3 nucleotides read TGTGCCAGCAGCTTGGGTCCGGGGACGGGGCACACTGAAGCTTTCTTT. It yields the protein CASSLGPGTGHTEAFF.

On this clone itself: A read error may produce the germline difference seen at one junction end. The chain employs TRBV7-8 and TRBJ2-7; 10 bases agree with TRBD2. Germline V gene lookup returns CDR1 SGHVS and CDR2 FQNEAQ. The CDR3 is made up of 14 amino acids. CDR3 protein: CASSTSGNSNEQYF. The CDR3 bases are TGTGCCAGCAGCACTAGCGGGAACTCCAACGAGCAGTACTTC. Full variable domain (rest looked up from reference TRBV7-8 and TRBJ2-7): GAGVSQSPRYKVAKRGQDVALRCDPISGHVSLFWYQQALGQGPEFLTYFQNEAQLDKSGLPSDRFFAERPEGSVSTLKIQRTQQEDSAVYLCASSTSGNSNEQYFGPGTRLTVT.

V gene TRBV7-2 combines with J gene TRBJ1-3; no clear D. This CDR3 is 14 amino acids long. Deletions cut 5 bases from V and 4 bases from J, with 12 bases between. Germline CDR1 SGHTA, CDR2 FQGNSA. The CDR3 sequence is CASSDGSRGNTIYF. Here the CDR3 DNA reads TGTGCCAGCAGCGACGGATCTAGAGGAAACACCATATATTTT.

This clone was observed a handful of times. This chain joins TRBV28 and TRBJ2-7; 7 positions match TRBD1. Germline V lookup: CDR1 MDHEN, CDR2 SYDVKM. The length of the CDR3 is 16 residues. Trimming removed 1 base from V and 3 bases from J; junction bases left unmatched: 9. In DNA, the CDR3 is TGTGCCAGCAGTTTATTAAGGGACAGAAAGCACTACGAGCAGTACTTC. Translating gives CASSLLRDRKHYEQYF.

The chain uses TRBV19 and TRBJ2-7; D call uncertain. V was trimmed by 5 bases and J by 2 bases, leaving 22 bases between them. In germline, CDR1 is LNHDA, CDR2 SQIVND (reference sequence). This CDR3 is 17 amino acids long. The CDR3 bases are TGTGCCAGTAGTGTCACTTTCTCCCTTTATATTACCTACGAGCAGTACTTC. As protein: CASSVTFSLYITYEQYF.

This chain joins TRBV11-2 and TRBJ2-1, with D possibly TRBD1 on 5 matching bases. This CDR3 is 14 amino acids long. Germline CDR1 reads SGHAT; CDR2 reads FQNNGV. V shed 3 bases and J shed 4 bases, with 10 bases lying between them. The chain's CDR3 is CASSFGATYNEQFF. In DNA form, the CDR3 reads TGTGCCAGCAGCTTTGGGGCAACGTACAATGAGCAGTTCTTC.

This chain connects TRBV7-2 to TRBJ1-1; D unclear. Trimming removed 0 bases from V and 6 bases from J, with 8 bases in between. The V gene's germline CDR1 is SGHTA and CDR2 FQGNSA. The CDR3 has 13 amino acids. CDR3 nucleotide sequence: TGTGCCAGCAGCTTAGCGGCGGAGTCTGAAGCTTTCTTT. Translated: CASSLAAESEAFF.

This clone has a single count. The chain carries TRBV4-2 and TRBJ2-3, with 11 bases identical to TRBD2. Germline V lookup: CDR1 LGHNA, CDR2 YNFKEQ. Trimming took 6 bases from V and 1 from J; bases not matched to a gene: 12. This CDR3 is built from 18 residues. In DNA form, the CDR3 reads TGTGCCAGCAGTCGTTCCCTTCTAGCGGGGGGACGCACAGATACGCAGTATTTT. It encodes CASSRSLLAGGRTDTQYF.

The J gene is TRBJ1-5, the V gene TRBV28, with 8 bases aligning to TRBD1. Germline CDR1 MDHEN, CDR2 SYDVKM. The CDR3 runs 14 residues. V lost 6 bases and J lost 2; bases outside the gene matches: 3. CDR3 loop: CASSQDRGNQPQHF. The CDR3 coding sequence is TGTGCCAGCAGCCAGGACAGGGGCAATCAGCCCCAGCATTTT.

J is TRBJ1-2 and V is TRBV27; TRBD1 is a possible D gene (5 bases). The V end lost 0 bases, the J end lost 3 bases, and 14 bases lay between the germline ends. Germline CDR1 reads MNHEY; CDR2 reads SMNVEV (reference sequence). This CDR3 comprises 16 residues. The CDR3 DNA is TGTGCCAGCAGTTTATCTCCCAGCCCGGGGCACTATGGCTACACCTTC. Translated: CASSLSPSPGHYGYTF.

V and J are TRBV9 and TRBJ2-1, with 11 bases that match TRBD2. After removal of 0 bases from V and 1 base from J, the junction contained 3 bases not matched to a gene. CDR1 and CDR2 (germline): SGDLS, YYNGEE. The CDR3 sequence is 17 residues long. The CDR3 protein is CASSVGLAGGSYNEQFF. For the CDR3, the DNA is TGTGCCAGCAGCGTAGGTCTAGCGGGAGGTTCCTACAATGAGCAGTTCTTC. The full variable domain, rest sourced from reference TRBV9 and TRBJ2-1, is DSGVTQTPKHLITATGQRVTLRCSPRSGDLSVYWYQQSLDQGLQFLIQYYNGEERAKGNILERFSAQQFPDLHSELNLSSLELGDSALYFCASSVGLAGGSYNEQFFGPGTRLTVL.

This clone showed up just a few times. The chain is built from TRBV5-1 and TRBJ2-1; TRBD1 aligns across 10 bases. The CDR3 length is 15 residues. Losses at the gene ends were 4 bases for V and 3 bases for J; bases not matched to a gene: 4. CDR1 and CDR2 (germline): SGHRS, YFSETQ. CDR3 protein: CASSKGTGDYNEQFF. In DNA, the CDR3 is TGCGCCAGCAGCAAGGGGACAGGGGACTACAATGAGCAGTTCTTC. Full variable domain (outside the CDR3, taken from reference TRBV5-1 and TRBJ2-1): KAGVTQTPRYLIKTRGQQVTLSCSPISGHRSVSWYQQTPGQGLQFLFEYFSETQRNKGNFPGRFSGRQFSNSRSEMNVSTLELGDSALYLCASSKGTGDYNEQFFGPGTRLTVL.

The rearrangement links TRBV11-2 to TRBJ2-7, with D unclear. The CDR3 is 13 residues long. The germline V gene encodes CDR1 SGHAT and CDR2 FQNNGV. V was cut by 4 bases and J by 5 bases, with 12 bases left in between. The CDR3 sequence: CASSSTNINEQYF. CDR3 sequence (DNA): TGTGCCAGCAGCTCAACTAACATAAACGAGCAGTACTTC.